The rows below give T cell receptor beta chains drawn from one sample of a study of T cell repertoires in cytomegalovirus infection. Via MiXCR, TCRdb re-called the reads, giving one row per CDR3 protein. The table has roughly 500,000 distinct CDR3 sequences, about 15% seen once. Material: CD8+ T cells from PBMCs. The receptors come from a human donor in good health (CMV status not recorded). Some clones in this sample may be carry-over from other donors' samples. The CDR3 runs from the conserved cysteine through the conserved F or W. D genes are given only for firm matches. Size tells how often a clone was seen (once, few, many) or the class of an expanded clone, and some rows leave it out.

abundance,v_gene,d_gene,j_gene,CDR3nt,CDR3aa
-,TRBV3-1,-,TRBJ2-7,TGTGCCAGCAGCCAAGATTTCGGGAGCTCCTACGAGCAGTACTTC,CASSQDFGSSYEQYF
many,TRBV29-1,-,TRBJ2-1,TGCAGCGTGCCCGACAGTTACAATGAGCAGTTCTTC,CSVPDSYNEQFF
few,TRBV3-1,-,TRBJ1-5,TGTGCCAGCAGCCCCTCGGCCGGGCCCCTCTATCAGCCCCAGCATTTT,CASSPSAGPLYQPQHF
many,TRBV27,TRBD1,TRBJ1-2,TGTGCCAGCAGCCCTACCCTCCGGGACAGGGGACAAATGGGGCTAGCTAACTATGGCTACACCTTC,CASSPTLRDRGQMGLANYGYTF
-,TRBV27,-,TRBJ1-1,TGTGCCAGCAGTTTCTCCCACGGAAGGGCTGAAGCTTTCTTT,CASSFSHGRAEAFF
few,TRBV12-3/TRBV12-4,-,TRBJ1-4,TGTGCCAGCAGTTTCGACGGTGGAGCAACTAATGAAAAACTGTTTTTT,CASSFDGGATNEKLFF
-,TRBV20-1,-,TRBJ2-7,TGCAGTGCTAGCCTGAGCCGGGACCTTCAGTACTTC,CSASLSRDLQYF
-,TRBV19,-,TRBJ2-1,TGTGCCAGTAGTATCCGGAGGGAAGTCTACAATGAGCAGTTCTTC,CASSIRREVYNEQFF
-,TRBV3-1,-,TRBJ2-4,TGTGCCAGCAGCCAAGATGGGTTAGCCAAAAACATTCAGTACTTC,CASSQDGLAKNIQYF
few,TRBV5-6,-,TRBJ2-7,TGTGCCAGCAGCTCCCCCGACCACAACGAGCAGTACTTC,CASSSPDHNEQYF
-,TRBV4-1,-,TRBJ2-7,TGCGCCAGCTCTACCAACAGGGTGACCTACGAGCAGTACTTC,CASSTNRVTYEQYF
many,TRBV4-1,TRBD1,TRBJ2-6,TGCGCCAGCAGCCCCCGGGACAGGGTCTCTGGGGCCAACGTCCTGACTTTC,CASSPRDRVSGANVLTF
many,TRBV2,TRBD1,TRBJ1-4,TGTGCCAGCAGGCCGATGCCGGGACAGGCTCAAGGAGGACTGTTTTTT,CASRPMPGQAQGGLFF
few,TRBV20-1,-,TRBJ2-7,TGCAGTGCTAGAGATTCAGCGGAAGGCTCCTACGAGCAGTACTTC,CSARDSAEGSYEQYF
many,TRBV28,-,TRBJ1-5,TGTGCCATCTCGTATGAGGGGTATAATTGGAATCAGCCCCAGCATTTT,CAISYEGYNWNQPQHF
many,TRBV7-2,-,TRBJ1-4,TGTGCCAGCAGCCCCCGACAGGACAAAAGGGAACTGTTTTTT,CASSPRQDKRELFF
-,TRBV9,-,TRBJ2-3,TGTGCCAGCAGCGTAGAATACAGCCCAGATACGCAGTATTTT,CASSVEYSPDTQYF
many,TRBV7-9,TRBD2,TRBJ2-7,TGTGCCAGCAGCTTAGGGGCCGAAGCGGGACTATCCTACGAGCAGTACTTC,CASSLGAEAGLSYEQYF
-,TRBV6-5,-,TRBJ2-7,TGTGCCAGCAGTTACCAAGTGCCGGCTGGTGAGCAGTACTTC,CASSYQVPAGEQYF
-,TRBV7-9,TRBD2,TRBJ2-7,TGTGCCAGCAGCTTAGCGGGGGGGTTCAACGAGCAGTACTTC,CASSLAGGFNEQYF
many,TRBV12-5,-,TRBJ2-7,TGTGCTAGTGGTTTGGGGGGTGACGAGCAGTACTTC,CASGLGGDEQYF
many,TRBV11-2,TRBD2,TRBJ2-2,TGTGCCAGCAGTCTAGCGGGAGGGGATACCGGGGAGCTGTTTTTT,CASSLAGGDTGELFF
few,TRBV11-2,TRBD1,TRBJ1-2,TGTGCCAGCACCAATCCTCTCCCCCATCGACAGGGGGCGGCCGGCTACACCTTC,CASTNPLPHRQGAAGYTF
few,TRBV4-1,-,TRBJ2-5,TGCGCCAGCAGCCAAGAGGCTGCTGGAGAGACCCAGTACTTC,CASSQEAAGETQYF
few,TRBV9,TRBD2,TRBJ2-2,TGTGCCAGCAGCGGCTCCGGGACTAGCGGGAGCCCTAGGACCGGGGAGCTGTTTTTT,CASSGSGTSGSPRTGELFF
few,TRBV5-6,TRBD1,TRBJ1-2,TGTGCCAGCAGCTCTGGTTGGACAGGAAGGGACTATGGCTACACCTTC,CASSSGWTGRDYGYTF
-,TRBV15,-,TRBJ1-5,TGTGCCACCAGCAGGCACTTGTCCAATCAGCCCCAGCATTTT,CATSRHLSNQPQHF
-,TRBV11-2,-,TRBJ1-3,TGTGCCAGCACCCAGGACATCCACTCTGGAAACACCATATATTTT,CASTQDIHSGNTIYF
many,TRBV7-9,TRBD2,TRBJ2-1,TGTGCCAGCAGCCTCCCTGGACTAGCGGACACGGGTGAGCAGTTCTTC,CASSLPGLADTGEQFF
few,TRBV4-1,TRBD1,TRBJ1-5,TGCGCCAGCAGCCAAGAAGGGGCAGGGGGCGATCAGCCCCAGCATTTT,CASSQEGAGGDQPQHF
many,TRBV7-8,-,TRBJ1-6,TGTGCCAGCAGCTTAGCGGGGGACGGCAATTCACCCCTCCACTTT,CASSLAGDGNSPLHF
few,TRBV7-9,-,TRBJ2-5,TGTGCCAGCACCATATCGACAGTGTGGACCCAGTACTTC,CASTISTVWTQYF
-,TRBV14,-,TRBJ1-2,TGTGCCAGCAGCCTCCAAGATCTGAGGGATGGCTACACCTTC,CASSLQDLRDGYTF